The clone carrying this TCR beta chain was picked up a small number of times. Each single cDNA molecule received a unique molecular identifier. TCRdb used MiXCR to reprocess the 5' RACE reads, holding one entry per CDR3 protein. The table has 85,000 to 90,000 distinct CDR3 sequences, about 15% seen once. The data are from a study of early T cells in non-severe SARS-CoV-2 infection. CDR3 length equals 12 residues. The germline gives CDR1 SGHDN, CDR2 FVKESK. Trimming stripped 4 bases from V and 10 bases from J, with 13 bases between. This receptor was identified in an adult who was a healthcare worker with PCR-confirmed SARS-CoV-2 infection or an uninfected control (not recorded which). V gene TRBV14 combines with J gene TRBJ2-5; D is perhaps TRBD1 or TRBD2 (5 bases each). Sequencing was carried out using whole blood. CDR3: CASSRLRDRQYF. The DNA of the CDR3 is TGTGCCAGCAGCCGCCTCCGGGACCGCCAGTACTTC.